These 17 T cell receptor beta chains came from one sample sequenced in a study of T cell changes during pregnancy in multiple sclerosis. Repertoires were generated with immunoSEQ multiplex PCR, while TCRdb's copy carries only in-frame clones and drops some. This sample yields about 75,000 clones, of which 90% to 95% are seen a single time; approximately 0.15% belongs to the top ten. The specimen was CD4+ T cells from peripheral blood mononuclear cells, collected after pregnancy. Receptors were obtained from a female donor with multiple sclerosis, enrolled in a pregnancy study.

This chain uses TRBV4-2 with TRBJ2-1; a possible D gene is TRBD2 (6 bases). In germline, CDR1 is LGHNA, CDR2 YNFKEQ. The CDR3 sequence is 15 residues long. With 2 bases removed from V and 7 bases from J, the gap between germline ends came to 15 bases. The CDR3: CASSQITGELNEQFF. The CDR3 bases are TGTGCCAGCAGCCAAATAACGGGAGAGTTGAATGAGCAGTTCTTC.

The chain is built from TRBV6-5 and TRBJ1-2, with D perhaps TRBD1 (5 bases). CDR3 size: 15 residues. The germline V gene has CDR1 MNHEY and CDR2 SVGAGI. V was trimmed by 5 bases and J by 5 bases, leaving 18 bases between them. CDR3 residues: CASSTQGGAGYGYTF. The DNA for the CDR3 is TGTGCCAGCAGTACCCAAGGAGGGGCGGGGTATGGCTACACCTTC.

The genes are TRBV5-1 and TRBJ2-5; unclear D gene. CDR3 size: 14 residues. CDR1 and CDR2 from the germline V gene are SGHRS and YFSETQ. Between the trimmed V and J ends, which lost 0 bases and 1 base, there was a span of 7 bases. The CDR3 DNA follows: TGCGCCAGCAGCTTGGCTCCGTTCCAAGAGACCCAGTACTTC. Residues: CASSLAPFQETQYF.

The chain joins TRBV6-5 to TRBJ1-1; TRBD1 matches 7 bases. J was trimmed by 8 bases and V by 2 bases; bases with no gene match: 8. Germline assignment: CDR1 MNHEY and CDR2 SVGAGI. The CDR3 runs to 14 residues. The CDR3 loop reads CASSYGTAIPEAFF. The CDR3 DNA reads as TGTGCCAGCAGTTACGGGACAGCAATCCCCGAAGCTTTCTTT.

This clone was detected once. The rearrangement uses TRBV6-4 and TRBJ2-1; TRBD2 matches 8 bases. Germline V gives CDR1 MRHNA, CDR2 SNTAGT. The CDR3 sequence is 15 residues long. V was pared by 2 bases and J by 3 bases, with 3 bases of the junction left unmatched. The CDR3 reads CASSDIAGGYNEQFF. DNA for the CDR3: TGTGCCAGCAGTGACATCGCGGGGGGCTACAATGAGCAGTTCTTC.

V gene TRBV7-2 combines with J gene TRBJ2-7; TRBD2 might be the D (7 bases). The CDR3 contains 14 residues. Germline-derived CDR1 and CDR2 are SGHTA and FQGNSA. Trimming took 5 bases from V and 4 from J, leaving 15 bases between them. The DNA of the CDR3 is TGTGCCAGCAGCGGGGGCGGGAGTTCGTACGAGCAGTACTTC. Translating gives CASSGGGSSYEQYF. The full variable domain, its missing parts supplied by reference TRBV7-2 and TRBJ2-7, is GAGVSQSPSNKVTEKGKDVELRCDPISGHTALYWYRQSLGQGLEFLIYFQGNSAPDKSGLPSDRFSAERTGGSVSTLTIQRTQQEDSAVYLCASSGGGSSYEQYFGPGTRLTVT.

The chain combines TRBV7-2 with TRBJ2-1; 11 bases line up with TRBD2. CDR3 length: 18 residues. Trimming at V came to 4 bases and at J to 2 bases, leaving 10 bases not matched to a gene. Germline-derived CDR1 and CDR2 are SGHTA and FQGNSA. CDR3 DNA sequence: TGTGCCAGCAGCTCCCTAGCGGGAGGACTCCCACCCTACAATGAGCAGTTCTTC. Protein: CASSSLAGGLPPYNEQFF.

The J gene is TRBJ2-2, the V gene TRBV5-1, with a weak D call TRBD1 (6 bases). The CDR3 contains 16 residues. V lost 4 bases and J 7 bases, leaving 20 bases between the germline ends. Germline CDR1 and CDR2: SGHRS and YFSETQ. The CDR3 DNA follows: TGCGCCAGCAGCCTAACGCAGACAGGAGTCTACGGGGAGCTGTTTTTT. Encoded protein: CASSLTQTGVYGELFF.

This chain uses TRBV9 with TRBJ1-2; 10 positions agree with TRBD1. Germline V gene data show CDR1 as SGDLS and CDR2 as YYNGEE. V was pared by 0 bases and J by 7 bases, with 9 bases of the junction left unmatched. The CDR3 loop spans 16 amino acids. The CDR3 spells CASSVAPGQGSSGYTF. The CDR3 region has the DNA TGTGCCAGCAGCGTAGCGCCGGGACAGGGGAGCTCTGGCTACACCTTC.

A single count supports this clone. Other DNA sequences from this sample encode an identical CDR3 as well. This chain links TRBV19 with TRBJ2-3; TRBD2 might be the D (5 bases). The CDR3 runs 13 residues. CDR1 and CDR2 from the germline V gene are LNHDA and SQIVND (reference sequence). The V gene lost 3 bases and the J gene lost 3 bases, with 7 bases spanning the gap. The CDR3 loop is CASSIGGTDTQYF. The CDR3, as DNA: TGTGCCAGTAGTATCGGAGGAACAGATACGCAGTATTTT.

This chain's CDR3 is CASSDRREGTDTQYF. The CDR3 DNA sequence: TGTGCCAGCAGTGATCGGCGGGAGGGCACAGATACGCAGTATTTT. J is TRBJ2-3 and V is TRBV25-1; TRBD2 agrees at 8 bases. CDR1 is MGHDK and CDR2 is SYGVNS in the germline V gene. J gave up 1 base and V 3 bases, and 3 bases lay outside the gene matches. This CDR3 comprises 15 residues.

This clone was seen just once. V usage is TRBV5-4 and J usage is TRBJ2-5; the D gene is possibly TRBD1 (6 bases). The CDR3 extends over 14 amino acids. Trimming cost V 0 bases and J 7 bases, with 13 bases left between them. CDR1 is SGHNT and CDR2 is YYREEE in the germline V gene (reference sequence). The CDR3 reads CASSLETGMGTQYF. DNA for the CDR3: TGTGCCAGCAGCTTGGAAACAGGGATGGGGACCCAGTACTTC.

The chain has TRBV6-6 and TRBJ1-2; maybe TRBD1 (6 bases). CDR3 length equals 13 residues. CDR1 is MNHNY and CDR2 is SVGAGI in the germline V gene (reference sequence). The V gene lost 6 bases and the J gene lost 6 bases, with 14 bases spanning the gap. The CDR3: CASRLGQKDGYTF. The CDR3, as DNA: TGTGCCAGCAGGCTCGGACAGAAGGATGGCTACACCTTC.

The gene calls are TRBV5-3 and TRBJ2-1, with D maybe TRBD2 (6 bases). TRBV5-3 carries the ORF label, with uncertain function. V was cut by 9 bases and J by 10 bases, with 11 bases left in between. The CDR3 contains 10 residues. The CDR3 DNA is TGTGCCAAATACCTAGCGGAGCAGTTCTTC. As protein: CAKYLAEQFF.

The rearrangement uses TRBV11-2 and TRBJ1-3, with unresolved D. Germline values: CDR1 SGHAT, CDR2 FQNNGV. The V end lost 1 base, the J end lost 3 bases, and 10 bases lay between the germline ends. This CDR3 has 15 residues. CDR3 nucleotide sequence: TGTGCCAGCAGCTTAGGGCCCTCAGGTGGAAACACCATATATTTT. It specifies CASSLGPSGGNTIYF. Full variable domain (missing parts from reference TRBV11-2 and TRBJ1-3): EAGVAQSPRYKIIEKRQSVAFWCNPISGHATLYWYQQILGQGPKLLIQFQNNGVVDDSQLPKDRFSAERLKGVDSTLKIQPAKLEDSAVYLCASSLGPSGGNTIYFGEGSWLTVV.

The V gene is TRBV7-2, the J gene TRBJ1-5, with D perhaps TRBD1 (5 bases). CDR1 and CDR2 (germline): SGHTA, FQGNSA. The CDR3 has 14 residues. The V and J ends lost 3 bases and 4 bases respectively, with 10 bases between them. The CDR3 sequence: CASSFDRANQPQHF. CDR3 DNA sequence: TGTGCCAGCAGCTTCGACAGAGCTAATCAGCCCCAGCATTTT.

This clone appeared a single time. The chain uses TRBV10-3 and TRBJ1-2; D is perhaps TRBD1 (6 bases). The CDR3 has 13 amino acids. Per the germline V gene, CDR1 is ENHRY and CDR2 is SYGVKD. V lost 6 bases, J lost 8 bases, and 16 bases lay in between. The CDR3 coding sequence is TGTGCCATCAGCCAAAACAGGGTTCAAGGCTACACCTTC. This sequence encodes CAISQNRVQGYTF.